One sample yielded the 8 T cell receptor beta chains listed below, sequenced in a study of blood T cells in healthy people across ages. Combining a sample-barcoded 5' primer with a J-beta primer mix, a second PCR ran for roughly 7 to 12 cycles. TCRdb fed the 5' RACE reads into MiXCR, producing one record per CDR3 protein. The table lists hundreds of thousands of distinct CDR3 sequences, about 53% of them singletons. The sequenced sample consisted of blood. The receptors come from a man in his sixties in good health.

The V and J genes are TRBV28 and TRBJ2-1; 9 bases fit TRBD2. Germline V gives CDR1 MDHEN, CDR2 SYDVKM. Losses at the gene ends were 6 bases for V and 4 bases for J; bases not matched to a gene: 7. The CDR3 totals 15 residues. The CDR3 loop reads CASRRGGGEYNEQFF. CDR3 DNA: TGTGCCAGCAGGCGGGGGGGCGGGGAATACAATGAGCAGTTCTTC.

J is TRBJ2-1 and V is TRBV20-1; 7 nucleotides agree with TRBD1. V trimming: 3 bases; J trimming: 7 bases; junction bases outside the gene matches: 6. Germline loops: CDR1 DFQATT, CDR2 SNEGSKA (reference sequence). The CDR3 extends over 13 amino acids. The CDR3 DNA reads as TGCAGTGCTAGGTGGCAGGGGGATAATGAGCAGTTCTTC. Translating gives CSARWQGDNEQFF.

The chain combines TRBV5-1 with TRBJ2-6; possibly TRBD2 for D (6 bases). V lost 0 bases, J lost 2 bases, and 21 bases lay in between. Germline assignment: CDR1 SGHRS and CDR2 YFSETQ. The CDR3 sequence is 20 residues long. The CDR3 DNA is TGCGCCAGCAGCTTGGATCTTCGTGGAGGGCGTACTACTGGGGCCAACGTCCTGACTTTC. Amino acid sequence: CASSLDLRGGRTTGANVLTF.

The V gene is TRBV11-2, the J gene TRBJ2-5; D is ambiguous. In germline, CDR1 is SGHAT, CDR2 FQNNGV. V dropped 2 bases and J dropped 5 bases, with 15 bases sitting between them. This CDR3 comprises 15 residues. The CDR3 reads CASSLTRVAVETQYF. As DNA, the CDR3 is TGTGCCAGCAGCTTAACCCGGGTGGCGGTGGAGACCCAGTACTTC.

This clonotype was picked up a small number of times. The V gene is TRBV3-1, the J gene TRBJ2-1; TRBD2 aligns across 7 bases. Losses at the gene ends were 0 bases for V and 4 bases for J; bases not matched to a gene: 9. Per the germline V gene, CDR1 is LGHDT and CDR2 is YNNKEL (reference sequence). The CDR3 spans 17 residues. CDR3: CASSQEGLADVYNEQFF. CDR3 sequence (DNA): TGTGCCAGCAGCCAAGAAGGGCTAGCGGACGTTTACAATGAGCAGTTCTTC.

V is TRBV6-6 and J is TRBJ2-3; 9 bases agree with TRBD2. CDR3 length: 15 residues. Trimming removed 2 bases from V and 1 base from J; junction bases left unmatched: 1. Germline V gene lookup returns CDR1 MNHNY and CDR2 SVGAGI (reference sequence). Here the CDR3 DNA reads TGTGCCAGCAGTTACAAGCGGGGGGGCACAGATACGCAGTATTTT. It specifies CASSYKRGGTDTQYF.

The count of this clonotype is one. The chain combines TRBV5-1 with TRBJ1-6; 10 nucleotides agree with TRBD1. With 5 bases clipped from V and 12 bases from J, the junction kept 8 bases outside the gene matches. Germline loops: CDR1 SGHRS, CDR2 YFSETQ. The CDR3 is 14 residues long. In DNA form, the CDR3 reads TGCGCCAGCAGGTCTGGGACAGGGGTGGTACCCCTCCACTTT. This encodes CASRSGTGVVPLHF.

The chain couples TRBV5-1 to TRBJ1-2, with 9 bases identical to TRBD1. CDR1 and CDR2 from the germline V gene are SGHRS and YFSETQ. Trimming removed 3 bases from V and 6 bases from J; junction bases left unmatched: 12. The CDR3 spans 16 residues. The CDR3 DNA reads as TGCGCCAGCAGCTATGTGCCAGGGACAGGGAGTCATGGCTACACCTTC. Translating gives CASSYVPGTGSHGYTF.